The 23 T cell receptor beta chains reported below all come from one sample, sequenced in a study of T cells in Graves' hyperthyroidism and ophthalmopathy. TCR beta CDR3 region amplification was performed from RNA transcripts. Using the HTBI primer set, a first-round RT-PCR was run on the TCR CDR3. A single record per CDR3 protein comes from TCRdb applying MiXCR to the multiplex PCR reads. The table has 490,000 or so distinct CDR3 sequences, about 20% seen once; the top ten hold roughly 44%. The sequenced sample consisted of blood. The receptor source for this set is a man aged 35 to 55 with Graves' ophthalmopathy.

This clonotype was seen many times. The chain joins TRBV6-1 to TRBJ2-7; 8 nucleotides align to TRBD2. The CDR3 length is 14 residues. Germline V gene data show CDR1 as MNHNS and CDR2 as SASEGT. V was clipped by 10 bases and J by 4 bases; unmatched bases: 12. CDR3 sequence (DNA): TGTGCCACACAGACGGGGGGGACTACATACGAGCAGTACTTC. This encodes CATQTGGTTYEQYF.

This clonotype was counted ten times or more. The J gene is TRBJ2-5, the V gene TRBV7-9, with TRBD2 as a possible D gene (6 bases). Germline loops: CDR1 SEHNR, CDR2 FQNEAQ (reference sequence). V dropped 6 bases and J dropped 2 bases, with 7 bases sitting between them. This CDR3 region has 12 residues. CDR3 amino acids: CASRREQETQYF. The CDR3 DNA sequence: TGTGCCAGCAGGCGGGAACAAGAGACCCAGTACTTC.

This clonotype has at least ten counts. The chain recombines TRBV28 with TRBJ2-1, with TRBD1 matching over 8 bases. The J segment lost 0 bases and the V segment lost 5 bases, leaving 3 bases of the junction unmatched. The CDR3 extends over 15 amino acids. The V gene's germline CDR1 is MDHEN and CDR2 SYDVKM. DNA of the CDR3: TGTGCCAGCAGTCAACAGGGGGTCTCCTACAATGAGCAGTTCTTC. It encodes CASSQQGVSYNEQFF.

Details on this clonotype: A junction end diverges from the germline sequence, so it may reflect a read error. The rearrangement uses TRBV28 and TRBJ2-5; possibly TRBD1 for D (5 bases). The CDR3 consists of 17 residues. Germline values: CDR1 MDHEN, CDR2 SYDVKM. DNA of the CDR3: TGTGCCAGCACCACCCTTAGGCGACAGCCCGGGCAAGAGACCCTGTACTTC. As protein: CASTTLRRQPGQETLYF.

The rearrangement uses TRBV7-2 and TRBJ1-2; TRBD1 might be the D (6 bases). The CDR3 is 14 amino acids. Germline V CDR1 and CDR2: SGHTA, FQGNSA. V was cut by 3 bases and J by 3 bases, with 11 bases left in between. The CDR3 region is CASSFLQGDYGYTF. The CDR3 DNA reads as TGTGCCAGCAGCTTCCTACAGGGTGACTATGGCTACACCTTC.

The CDR3 sequence: CASSFVRQAEGYGYTF. The CDR3 bases are TGTGCCAGCAGCTTCGTAAGACAGGCTGAGGGCTATGGCTACACCTTC. The chain is built from TRBV7-8 and TRBJ1-2, with D perhaps matching TRBD1 (6 bases). Germline CDR1 reads SGHVS; CDR2 reads FQNEAQ. V was trimmed by 3 bases and J by 4 bases, leaving 18 bases between them. This CDR3 spans 16 amino acids.

This clonotype was seen at least ten times. The V gene is TRBV2, the J gene TRBJ2-7; D not certain. The CDR3 consists of 13 residues. Looked up from germline, CDR1 is SNHLY and CDR2 is FYNNEI. Trimming took off 3 bases at V and 7 bases at J, with 13 bases between the two ends. CDR3 protein: CASSDYYSGEQYF. DNA for the CDR3: TGTGCCAGCAGTGATTACTATTCTGGGGAGCAGTACTTC.

This clonotype has only a few counts. The chain is built from TRBV4-1 and TRBJ2-7; 7 bases align to TRBD2. Germline assignment: CDR1 MGHRA and CDR2 YSYEKL. The V segment lost 3 bases and the J segment 0 bases; nucleotides outside the gene matches: 8. The CDR3 has 16 residues. CDR3 in amino acids: CASSQAAGGSSYEQYF. CDR3 sequence (DNA): TGCGCCAGCAGCCAGGCTGCCGGGGGGAGCTCCTACGAGCAGTACTTC.

The chain uses TRBV10-3 and TRBJ1-6; TRBD1 is a possible D gene (5 bases). This CDR3 comprises 16 residues. The germline V gene encodes CDR1 ENHRY and CDR2 SYGVKD. The V end was cut by 8 bases, the J end by 0 bases, with 14 bases between. The CDR3 spells CAIGMTASSYNSPLHF. CDR3 sequence (DNA): TGTGCCATCGGTATGACAGCTAGCTCCTATAATTCACCCCTCCACTTT.

In its sample, this clonotype was seen many times. The chain combines TRBV6-2 or TRBV6-3 with TRBJ2-1, with a weak D call TRBD1 (6 bases). Germline CDR1 and CDR2: MNHEY and SVGEGT. Trimming left V 0 bases short and J 0 bases short, with 18 bases between. The CDR3 sequence is 19 residues long. CDR3 sequence: CASSYSTRGGQLSYNEQFF. The CDR3 bases are TGTGCCAGCAGTTACTCGACTCGTGGAGGACAGCTCTCCTACAATGAGCAGTTCTTC.

This clonotype was found many times. The gene calls are TRBV28 and TRBJ2-1; possible D gene TRBD2, 5 bases. Between the trimmed V and J ends, which lost 2 bases and 9 bases, there was a span of 20 bases. The CDR3 contains 16 residues. The germline V gene encodes CDR1 MDHEN and CDR2 SYDVKM. CDR3 coding DNA: TGTGCCAGCAGTTTACTCCCGGGGAAGGACCGTGGTGAGCAGTTCTTC. Protein: CASSLLPGKDRGEQFF.

The V and J genes are TRBV18 and TRBJ1-3; TRBD1 aligns across 9 bases. Germline assignment: CDR1 KGHSH and CDR2 LQKENI. This CDR3 has 17 amino acids. Losses at the gene ends were 4 bases for V and 0 bases for J; bases not matched to a gene: 7. The CDR3 coding sequence is TGTGCCAGCTCACTGGGGACAGGGAGAGGCTCTGGAAACACCATATATTTT. This gives the protein CASSLGTGRGSGNTIYF.

This clonotype was observed many times. V is TRBV3-1 and J is TRBJ1-6; D not resolved. Trimming left V 2 bases short and J 14 bases short, with 10 bases between. Germline loops: CDR1 LGHDT, CDR2 YNNKEL (reference sequence). The CDR3 totals 12 residues. CDR3 in amino acids: CASSQNEFTLHF. The CDR3 nucleotides read TGTGCCAGCAGCCAAAACGAGTTCACCCTCCACTTT.

This clonotype was seen only a few times. The CDR3 DNA reads TGCGCCAGCAGTGAGTCCCGATACGACAGTCGGCGAGGAGTCGGTGGCTACACCTTC. Amino acids: CASSESRYDSRRGVGGYTF. V gene TRBV10-1 combines with J gene TRBJ1-2, with D tentatively TRBD1 (5 bases). Germline V gene sequence: CDR1 WNHNN, CDR2 SYGVQD (reference sequence). There are 19 residues in the CDR3. V was clipped by 0 bases and J by 7 bases, with 27 bases between them.

The rearrangement joins TRBV19 to TRBJ2-7, with 10 bases lining up with TRBD1. Germline values: CDR1 LNHDA, CDR2 SQIVND (reference sequence). The junction had 4 bases not matched to a gene; V was cut back by 6 bases and J by 2 bases. The CDR3 sequence is 14 residues long. The CDR3 region has the DNA TGTGCCAGTAGGTTCGGACAGGGGGCCTACGAGCAGTACTTC. Translated: CASRFGQGAYEQYF. Looking up the rest from reference TRBV19 and TRBJ2-7 gives the full variable domain: DGGITQSPKYLFRKEGQNVTLSCEQNLNHDAMYWYRQDPGQGLRLIYYSQIVNDFQKGDIAEGYSVSREKKESFPLTVTSAQKNPTAFYLCASRFGQGAYEQYFGPGTRLTVT.

This clonotype has only one observation. This rearrangement joins TRBV6-1 to TRBJ1-5; D call uncertain. Germline CDR1 is MNHNS and CDR2 is SASEGT. There are 15 residues in the CDR3. Deletions cut 0 bases from V and 0 bases from J, with 6 bases between. The CDR3 reads CASSEAIYSNQPQHF. CDR3 bases: TGTGCCAGCAGTGAAGCAATCTATAGCAATCAGCCCCAGCATTTT.

Regarding this clonotype: One end of the junction does not line up with germline, which may come from a read error. This sequence joins TRBV20-1 and TRBJ2-5; 14 bases map to TRBD2. CDR1 and CDR2 from the germline V gene are DFQATT and SNEGSKA (reference sequence). This CDR3 has 16 residues. CDR3 coding DNA: TGCGGTGCCATGACTAGCGGGGGGGCCGGTCAAGAGACCCAGTACTTC. Amino acid sequence: CGAMTSGGAGQETQYF.

This clonotype was found a few times. J is TRBJ1-1 and V is TRBV20-1, with a weak D call TRBD1 (6 bases). This CDR3 spans 14 amino acids. CDR1 DFQATT and CDR2 SNEGSKA come from the germline V gene (reference sequence). Trimming left V 3 bases short and J 5 bases short, with 16 bases between. The CDR3 DNA reads as TGCAGTGCTAGCCGAGGGGGGGGAAAAACTGAAGCTTTCTTT. This translates into CSASRGGGKTEAFF.

In its sample, this clonotype was seen many times. V gene TRBV11-2 combines with J gene TRBJ2-7, with D unclear. With 8 bases removed from V and 0 bases from J, the gap between germline ends came to 14 bases. Germline loops: CDR1 SGHAT, CDR2 FQNNGV. The CDR3 runs 14 residues. The CDR3 region is CASVPGGSSYEQYF. DNA of the CDR3: TGTGCCAGCGTCCCCGGCGGAAGCTCCTACGAGCAGTACTTC. Combining the CDR3 with reference TRBV11-2 and TRBJ2-7 gives the whole variable domain EAGVAQSPRYKIIEKRQSVAFWCNPISGHATLYWYQQILGQGPKLLIQFQNNGVVDDSQLPKDRFSAERLKGVDSTLKIQPAKLEDSAVYLCASVPGGSSYEQYFGPGTRLTVT.

In its sample, this clonotype was seen a few times. The V call is TRBV6-5, the J call TRBJ2-5; the D gene is possibly TRBD2 (6 bases). The CDR3 length is 17 residues. Germline V gene data show CDR1 as MNHEY and CDR2 as SVGAGI. V lost 2 bases to trimming and J lost 4 bases, with 20 bases between them. The CDR3 region has the DNA TGTGCCAGCAGTTACGGGGTCATGGGGGGAGGACTAGAGACCCAGTACTTC. This encodes CASSYGVMGGGLETQYF.

This clonotype was seen ten or more times. This chain connects TRBV7-3 to TRBJ2-3; D call uncertain. This CDR3 comprises 13 residues. Trimming pared 5 bases from V and 2 bases from J, leaving 8 bases between. Germline V gives CDR1 SGHTA, CDR2 FQGTGA. CDR3 DNA: TGTGCCAGCAGCCTGACAACCACAGATACGCAGTATTTT. Its translation is CASSLTTTDTQYF. Full variable domain (missing parts from reference TRBV7-3 and TRBJ2-3): GAGVSQTPSNKVTEKGKYVELRCDPISGHTALYWYRQSLGQGPEFLIYFQGTGAADDSGLPNDRFFAVRPEGSVSTLKIQRTERGDSAVYLCASSLTTTDTQYFGPGTRLTVL.

In DNA form, the CDR3 reads TGTGCCCACGAATGGACCTCCTACAATGAGCAGTTCTTC. It specifies CAHEWTSYNEQFF. The gene calls are TRBV6-1 and TRBJ2-1; D gene ambiguous. The germline V gene encodes CDR1 MNHNS and CDR2 SASEGT. CDR3 length: 13 residues. V was pared by 11 bases and J by 0 bases, with 11 bases between.

The J gene is TRBJ1-2, the V gene TRBV27, with 8 bases matching TRBD1. The germline V gene encodes CDR1 MNHEY and CDR2 SMNVEV (reference sequence). The V and J ends lost 3 bases and 5 bases, in that order; junction bases with no gene match: 11. The length of the CDR3 is 16 residues. CDR3 loop: CASSFRAGGGIYGYTF. The DNA for the CDR3 is TGTGCCAGCAGTTTCCGAGCAGGGGGCGGAATATATGGCTACACCTTC.